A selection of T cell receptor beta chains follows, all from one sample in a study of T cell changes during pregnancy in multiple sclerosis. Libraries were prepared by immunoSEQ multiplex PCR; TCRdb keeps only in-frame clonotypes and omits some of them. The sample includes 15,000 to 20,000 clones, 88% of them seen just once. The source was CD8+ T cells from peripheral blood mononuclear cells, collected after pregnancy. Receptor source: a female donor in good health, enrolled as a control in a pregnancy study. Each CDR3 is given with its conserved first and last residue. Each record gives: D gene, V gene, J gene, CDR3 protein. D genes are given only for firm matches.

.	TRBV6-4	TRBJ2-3	CASSPRGSTDTQYF
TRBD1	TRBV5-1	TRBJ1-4	CASSSSDRDNEKLFF
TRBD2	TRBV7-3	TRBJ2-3	CASSLGGGGTDTQYF
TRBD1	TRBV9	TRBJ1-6	CASSVSLGQVNSPLHF
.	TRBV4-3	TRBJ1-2	CASSQDRNGYGYTF
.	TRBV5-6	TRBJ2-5	CASSFPTGRDTQYF
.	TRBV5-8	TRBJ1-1	CASSAQGWDTEAFF
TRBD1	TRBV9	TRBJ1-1	CASSVGDRGDTEAFF
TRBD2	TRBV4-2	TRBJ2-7	CASSQDFGGAYEQYF
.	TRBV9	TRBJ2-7	CASSVREETYEQYF
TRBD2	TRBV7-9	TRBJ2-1	CASSFGLAGFYEQFF
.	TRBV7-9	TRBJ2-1	CASSPRGYNEQFF
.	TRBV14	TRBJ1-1	CASSLQGDTEAFF
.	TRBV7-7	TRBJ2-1	CASSFDIYNEQFF
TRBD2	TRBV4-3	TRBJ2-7	CASSQGAGNLYEQYF
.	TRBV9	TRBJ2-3	CASSVFSGGTSDTQYF
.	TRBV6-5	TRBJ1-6	CASSYSRTPGSPLHF
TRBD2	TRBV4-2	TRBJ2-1	CASSQEAAGGRNEQFF
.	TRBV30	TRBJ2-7	CAWVRDYEQYF